The rows below give T cell receptor beta chains drawn from one sample of a study of T cells in tuberculosis. Here immunoSEQ multiplex PCR was the method, and the copy in TCRdb shows in-frame clones only, minus some. Here the sample spans roughly 92,000 clones, approximately 91% being singletons. Material for sequencing was CD1b-GMM tetramer-negative cells sorted from PBMCs. The receptor set was obtained from an adult woman with latent tuberculosis. Each CDR3 is given with its conserved first and last residue. The D gene is left open where the match is weak. Expanded clones get a size class; other rows say once, few or many, or leave the size out.

>TRBJ2-2|-|TRBV6-5|-
CASRRSVNTGELFF
TGTGCCAGCAGGAGATCCGTGAACACCGGGGAGCTGTTTTTT
>TRBJ1-5|-|TRBV6-5|-
CASSYRRNQPQHF
TGTGCCAGCAGTTATCGGCGGAATCAGCCCCAGCATTTT
>TRBJ1-5|-|TRBV18|-
CASSPQPSNQPQHF
TGTGCCAGCTCACCACAGCCTTCTAATCAGCCCCAGCATTTT
>TRBJ2-5|-|TRBV18|-
CASSPGGRETQYF
TGTGCCAGCTCACCCGGCGGCCGGGAGACCCAGTACTTC
>TRBJ2-7|-|TRBV6-1|-
CASRHQGGEQYF
TGTGCCAGCAGGCATCAGGGGGGCGAGCAGTACTTC
>TRBJ1-6|-|TRBV6-5|-
CASRQQEYNSPLHF
TGTGCCAGCAGGCAACAGGAATATAATTCACCCCTCCACTTT
>TRBJ2-2|-|TRBV28|-
CASSPIGTSNTGELFF
TGTGCCAGCAGTCCAATAGGGACTTCGAACACCGGGGAGCTGTTTTTT
>TRBJ1-1|-|TRBV18|-
CASSPYSGLMNTEAFF
TGTGCCAGCTCACCTTATTCGGGTTTAATGAACACTGAAGCTTTCTTT
>TRBJ2-3|-|TRBV7-2|TRBD1
CASSRQGKGEDTQYF
TGTGCCAGCAGCCGACAGGGGAAGGGAGAAGATACGCAGTATTTT
>TRBJ1-1|-|TRBV7-9|-
CASSQEGTRGNTEAFF
TGTGCCAGCAGCCAAGAAGGTACACGGGGGAACACTGAAGCTTTCTTT
>TRBJ1-2|-|TRBV5-1|TRBD1
CASLGQGAARDYGYTF
TGCGCCAGCCTAGGACAGGGGGCTGCGAGGGACTATGGCTACACCTTC
>TRBJ2-3|-|TRBV4-2|TRBD1
CASSQDADRGNWADTQYF
TGTGCCAGCAGCCAAGACGCGGACAGGGGAAATTGGGCAGATACGCAGTATTTT
>TRBJ2-5|-|TRBV10-2|-
CASSEYSEGRTQYF
TGCGCCAGCAGTGAGTACTCGGAAGGGAGGACCCAGTACTTC
>TRBJ1-1|-|TRBV18|-
CASSPSGVTEAFF
TGTGCCAGCTCACCTAGCGGGGTCACTGAAGCTTTCTTT
>TRBJ1-2|few|TRBV10-1|-
CASSGWTNYGYTF
TGCGCCAGCAGTGGCTGGACAAACTATGGCTACACCTTC
>TRBJ1-4|-|TRBV27|TRBD1
CASSWGTGSNEKLFF
TGTGCCAGCAGTTGGGGGACAGGGTCTAATGAAAAACTGTTTTTT
>TRBJ2-2|once|TRBV18|-
CASSPPGASTGELFF
TGTGCCAGCTCACCACCAGGGGCGAGCACCGGGGAGCTGTTTTTT
>TRBJ2-5|-|TRBV14|TRBD2
CASSQDYPGTSYPQETQYF
TGTGCCAGCAGCCAAGATTATCCAGGGACTAGTTACCCCCAAGAGACCCAGTACTTC
>TRBJ1-1|-|TRBV11-2|-
CASSLSGGYTEAFF
TGTGCCAGCAGCTTATCCGGGGGATACACTGAAGCTTTCTTT
>TRBJ2-3|-|TRBV7-9|TRBD2
CASSFKTSGSTDTQYF
TGTGCCAGCAGCTTCAAAACTAGCGGAAGCACAGATACGCAGTATTTT
>TRBJ2-5|-|TRBV6-6|TRBD2
CASSPRTSGGPMDF
TGTGCCAGCAGTCCTCGGACTAGCGGGGGGCCGATGGACTTC
>TRBJ1-3|-|TRBV27|-
CASSLTPLGNTIYF
TGTGCCAGCAGTTTAACGCCACTTGGAAACACCATATATTTT
>TRBJ1-2|-|TRBV19|TRBD1
CASSMGQGANYGYTF
TGTGCCAGTAGTATGGGGCAGGGGGCTAACTATGGCTACACCTTC